Below, 27 T cell receptor beta chains from the same sample are listed, as sequenced in a study of blood T cell repertoires in COVID-19. Produced via immunoSEQ multiplex PCR; TCRdb's table is partial and in-frame only. Of around 60,000 clones in the sample, approximately 82% were seen once. Sequencing input: peripheral blood. These receptors all stem from a woman of 80 years or more with acute or convalescent COVID-19.

V gene TRBV28 combines with J gene TRBJ1-1; 8 bases agree with TRBD1. With 5 bases clipped from V and 5 bases from J, the junction kept 7 bases outside the gene matches. CDR1 is MDHEN and CDR2 is SYDVKM in the germline V gene. The length of the CDR3 is 14 residues. For the CDR3, the DNA is TGTGCCAGCAGTATTCGACAGGGGTGGACTGAAGCTTTCTTT. Amino acid sequence: CASSIRQGWTEAFF.

A few counts support this clone. The chain links TRBV6-5 to TRBJ2-7; TRBD2 matches at 10 bases. This CDR3 contains 13 residues. V gave up 5 bases and J gave up 3 bases; unmatched junction bases: 1. Germline V gene lookup returns CDR1 MNHEY and CDR2 SVGAGI. CDR3 sequence: CASSLAGVYEQYF. CDR3 coding DNA: TGTGCCAGCAGTCTAGCGGGAGTCTACGAGCAGTACTTC.

The genes are TRBV7-2 and TRBJ2-7, with 7 bases fitting TRBD1. This CDR3 region has 17 residues. Germline V gene data show CDR1 as SGHTA and CDR2 as FQGNSA. The ends lost 0 bases at V and 3 bases at J; junction bases unmatched: 11. The CDR3 is CASSLARLTGNDYEQYF. CDR3 DNA: TGTGCCAGCAGCTTAGCTCGCTTGACAGGGAACGACTACGAGCAGTACTTC.

J is TRBJ2-7 and V is TRBV5-4; no firm D call. In germline, CDR1 is SGHNT, CDR2 YYREEE (reference sequence). This CDR3 spans 16 amino acids. With 4 bases removed from V and 4 bases from J, the gap between germline ends came to 21 bases. CDR3 coding DNA: TGTGCCAGCAGCCCCAACGCAGGTTTTGGTCCTTACGAGCAGTACTTC. It yields the protein CASSPNAGFGPYEQYF.

V and J are TRBV12-3 or TRBV12-4 and TRBJ1-5; D is unclear. Between the trimmed V and J ends, which lost 1 base and 4 bases, there was a span of 5 bases. The CDR3 loop spans 13 amino acids. CDR3 amino acids: CASSLGRNQPQHF. Here the CDR3 DNA reads TGTGCCAGCAGTTTAGGGCGGAATCAGCCCCAGCATTTT.

This chain uses TRBV4-3 with TRBJ1-5; the D gene is possibly TRBD1 (6 bases). V was shortened by 2 bases and J by 3 bases, with 11 bases between the two germline ends. This CDR3 is 15 amino acids long. CDR1 and CDR2 from the germline V gene are LGHNA and YSLEER. The CDR3 DNA sequence: TGCGCCAGCAGCCAAACGACAGGAGACAATCAGCCCCAGCATTTT. This gives the protein CASSQTTGDNQPQHF.

The V gene is TRBV14, the J gene TRBJ2-2, with D tentatively TRBD2 (6 bases). V was cut by 0 bases and J by 8 bases, with 25 bases left in between. This CDR3 is built from 19 residues. Looked up from germline, CDR1 is SGHDN and CDR2 is FVKESK. The CDR3: CASSQDAGNGSVVTGELFF. CDR3 bases: TGTGCCAGCAGCCAAGACGCGGGTAACGGGAGTGTGGTAACTGGGGAGCTGTTTTTT. The entire variable domain, with the rest obtained from reference TRBV14 and TRBJ2-2, is as follows: EAGVTQFPSHSVIEKGQTVTLRCDPISGHDNLYWYRRVMGKEIKFLLHFVKESKQDESGMPNNRFLAERTGGTYSTLKVQPAELEDSGVYFCASSQDAGNGSVVTGELFFGEGSRLTVL.

This clone has ten or more counts. The rearrangement links TRBV3-1 (or the pseudogene TRBV3-2) to TRBJ2-2, with TRBD2 identical over 9 bases. The length of the CDR3 is 18 residues. Germline V lookup: CDR1 LGHDT, CDR2 YNNKEL (reference sequence). V shed 0 bases, J shed 0 bases, and the junction held 5 bases outside the gene matches. In DNA, the CDR3 is TGTGCCAGCAGCCAAGATGTAGCGGGGGCCTCGAACACCGGGGAGCTGTTTTTT. Its protein product is CASSQDVAGASNTGELFF.

V gene TRBV29-1 combines with J gene TRBJ1-1, with D hard to call. The CDR3 is 12 amino acids. Trimming removed 4 bases at V and 0 bases at J, with 6 bases between. CDR1 SQVTM and CDR2 ANQGSEA come from the germline V gene. The CDR3 DNA reads as TGCAGCGTTGCCCATTTGAACACTGAAGCTTTCTTT. The encoded protein is CSVAHLNTEAFF.

Only one count was recorded for this clone. The genes are TRBV19 and TRBJ2-1, with TRBD2 identical over 11 bases. CDR1 and CDR2 (germline): LNHDA, SQIVND (reference sequence). The CDR3 contains 15 residues. With 5 bases clipped from V and 4 bases from J, the junction kept 4 bases outside the gene matches. The DNA for the CDR3 is TGTGCCAGTAGTCTGACTAGCGGGGTATACAATGAGCAGTTCTTC. It encodes CASSLTSGVYNEQFF.

Worth noting for this clone: The same CDR3 also results from other DNA sequences found in this sample. The chain joins TRBV16 to TRBJ2-7; weak D call: TRBD1 (6 bases). This CDR3 is built from 15 residues. Germline values: CDR1 KGHSY, CDR2 FQNENV. V was clipped by 1 base and J by 6 bases, with 16 bases between them. The DNA of the CDR3 is TGTGCCAGCAGCCAATATAGGACAGACGCGTCCGAGCAGTACTTC. Translated: CASSQYRTDASEQYF. The whole variable domain, remainder taken from reference TRBV16 and TRBJ2-7, is GEEVAQTPKHLVRGEGQKAKLYCAPIKGHSYVFWYQQVLKNEFKFLISFQNENVFDETGMPKERFSAKCLPNSPCSLEIQATKLEDSAVYFCASSQYRTDASEQYFGPGTRLTVT.

V is TRBV15 and J is TRBJ2-5, with D hard to call. The V end was cut by 0 bases, the J end by 2 bases, with 10 bases between. The germline V gene encodes CDR1 LNHNV and CDR2 YYDKDF (reference sequence). This CDR3 has 15 amino acids. Here the CDR3 reads CATSRDAPRQETQYF. CDR3 nucleotide sequence: TGTGCCACCAGCAGAGATGCCCCCCGGCAAGAGACCCAGTACTTC.

The rearrangement joins TRBV14 to TRBJ1-4, with no clear D. V lost 4 bases, J lost 8 bases, and 17 bases lay in between. The germline V gene has CDR1 SGHDN and CDR2 FVKESK. This CDR3 is 15 amino acids long. The CDR3: CASSLPTEGVEKLFF. The DNA of the CDR3 is TGTGCCAGCAGCCTCCCGACCGAGGGTGTAGAAAAACTGTTTTTT.

CDR3: CAWSVHRGYGYTF. Here the CDR3 DNA reads TGTGCCTGGAGTGTACACAGGGGTTATGGCTACACCTTC. The chain carries TRBV30 and TRBJ1-2; 7 nucleotides line up with TRBD1. The CDR3 sequence is 13 residues long. CDR1 and CDR2 from the germline V gene are GTSNPN and SVGIG (reference sequence). V lost 0 bases, J lost 5 bases, and 3 bases stayed unmatched.

The rearrangement links TRBV11-2 to TRBJ2-2; D perhaps matches TRBD2 (5 bases). The CDR3 sequence is 17 residues long. The germline V and J ends were trimmed by 3 bases and 2 bases, with 16 bases remaining between them. Germline V gives CDR1 SGHAT, CDR2 FQNNGV. The CDR3 is CASSFSRSAANTGELFF. The CDR3 DNA follows: TGTGCCAGCAGCTTCTCCCGTAGCGCCGCAAACACCGGGGAGCTGTTTTTT.

This clone was observed a handful of times. This chain's CDR3 is CATLPGTRSYNEQFF. CDR3 in DNA: TGTGCCACCCTCCCCGGGACTAGGTCCTACAATGAGCAGTTCTTC. This chain joins TRBV28 and TRBJ2-1, with 8 bases fitting TRBD2. The CDR3 length is 15 residues. Germline trimming cut 10 bases from V and 1 base from J; bases unmatched to any gene: 9. CDR1 is MDHEN, CDR2 SYDVKM, per germline.

V and J are TRBV5-8 and TRBJ2-5, with 10 bases matching TRBD1. The ends lost 3 bases at V and 5 bases at J; junction bases unmatched: 7. Germline CDR1 is SGHTS and CDR2 is YDEGEE. CDR3 length: 15 residues. The CDR3: CASSSDRGLGETQYF. The CDR3 DNA reads as TGTGCCAGCAGCTCCGACAGGGGGCTGGGTGAGACCCAGTACTTC.

This chain links TRBV28 with TRBJ1-4, with 9 bases fitting TRBD1. Trimming took 4 bases from V and 5 from J; bases not matched to a gene: 2. Germline V CDR1 and CDR2: MDHEN, SYDVKM. CDR3 length equals 14 residues. CDR3 sequence: CASSSGQGNEKLFF. The CDR3 nucleotides read TGTGCCAGCAGTTCCGGACAGGGGAATGAAAAACTGTTTTTT.

CDR3 amino acids: CASSVDRASYNEQFF. The CDR3 DNA reads TGTGCCAGCAGTGTGGACAGGGCCTCCTACAATGAGCAGTTCTTC. The rearrangement uses TRBV27 and TRBJ2-1; 8 positions match TRBD1. The CDR3 has 15 amino acids. The J segment lost 0 bases and the V segment lost 5 bases, leaving 3 bases of the junction unmatched. Per germline, CDR1 MNHEY and CDR2 SMNVEV (reference sequence).

The rearrangement uses TRBV19 and TRBJ2-1, with TRBD1 as a possible D gene (5 bases). With 10 bases removed from V and 0 bases from J, the gap between germline ends came to 10 bases. Germline V gives CDR1 LNHDA, CDR2 SQIVND (reference sequence). The CDR3 has 13 residues. The CDR3 protein is CATQGFSYNEQFF. The CDR3 DNA reads TGTGCCACCCAGGGTTTCTCCTACAATGAGCAGTTCTTC.

This clone turned up a few times. The chain recombines TRBV6-1 with TRBJ2-7; 8 bases line up with TRBD2. From germline, CDR1 is MNHNS and CDR2 SASEGT. Germline trimming cut 1 base from V and 3 bases from J; bases unmatched to any gene: 5. The CDR3 totals 15 residues. CDR3 sequence: CASSEGTSGGYEQYF. CDR3 in DNA: TGTGCCAGCAGTGAAGGTACTAGCGGAGGCTACGAGCAGTACTTC.

The V call is TRBV10-2, the J call TRBJ1-1, with D possibly being TRBD1 (5 bases). Germline values: CDR1 WSHSY, CDR2 SAAADI. The V and J ends lost 3 bases and 2 bases respectively, with 13 bases between them. The length of the CDR3 is 15 residues. The CDR3: CASSEWGDINTEAFF. CDR3 coding DNA: TGCGCCAGCAGTGAATGGGGCGATATCAACACTGAAGCTTTCTTT.

The CDR3 loop is CASSQGSGSYNEQFF. CDR3 bases: TGTGCCAGCAGCCAAGGAAGCGGTTCCTACAATGAGCAGTTCTTC. The chain recombines TRBV14 with TRBJ2-1, with TRBD2 as a possible D gene (5 bases). Looked up from germline, CDR1 is SGHDN and CDR2 is FVKESK. This CDR3 spans 15 amino acids. The ends were cut back, 1 base at V and 1 base at J, with 8 bases in the middle.

The rearrangement joins TRBV30 to TRBJ1-2, with D possibly TRBD1 on 5 matching bases. Trimming removed 8 bases at V and 7 bases at J, with 20 bases between. Germline loops: CDR1 GTSNPN, CDR2 SVGIG (reference sequence). CDR3 size: 13 residues. This chain's CDR3 is CAHLRGGFGGYTF. CDR3 DNA sequence: TGTGCCCATCTTCGCGGGGGGTTTGGTGGCTACACCTTC. The complete variable domain, with remaining parts taken from reference TRBV30 and TRBJ1-2, reads SQTIHQWPATLVQPVGSPLSLECTVEGTSNPNLYWYRQAAGRGLQLLFYSVGIGQISSEVPQNLSASRPQDRQFILSSKKLLLSDSGFYLCAHLRGGFGGYTFGSGTRLTVV.

The chain recombines TRBV7-3 with TRBJ2-2, with 7 bases aligning to TRBD1. Germline lookup yields CDR1 SGHTA and CDR2 FQGTGA. This CDR3 is 14 amino acids long. J was trimmed by 8 bases and V by 5 bases; bases with no gene match: 8. Here the CDR3 reads CASSHPTGNGELFF. Here the CDR3 DNA reads TGTGCCAGCAGCCACCCGACAGGGAATGGGGAGCTGTTTTTT.

This chain connects TRBV4-3 to TRBJ2-6, with TRBD1 matching over 12 bases. CDR1 is LGHNA, CDR2 YSLEER, per germline. Trimming took 4 bases from V and 4 from J; bases not matched to a gene: 8. The CDR3 has 18 residues. CDR3 region: CASSPWGQGASGANVLTF. The CDR3 bases are TGCGCCAGCAGCCCTTGGGGACAGGGGGCTTCGGGGGCCAACGTCCTGACTTTC.

V and J are TRBV6-1 and TRBJ2-7, with TRBD1 as a possible D gene (5 bases). The CDR3 length is 16 residues. Trimming stripped 3 bases from V and 0 bases from J, with 15 bases between. Germline loops: CDR1 MNHNS, CDR2 SASEGT. The CDR3 DNA reads as TGTGCCAGCAGTGATGGGGCCACGGTGAGCTCCTACGAGCAGTACTTC. It translates to CASSDGATVSSYEQYF.